These T cell receptor beta chains were read from a single sample in a study of cytomegalovirus exposure and HLA in healthy donors. Sequencing was performed with immunoSEQ multiplex PCR; in TCRdb, only in-frame clones are kept and a portion is missing. Of 140,000 or so clones in the sample, approximately 80% were seen once. The sample taken for sequencing was PBMCs. These receptors were taken from a boy between 2 and 15 years old in good health and CMV-seronegative. Both conserved end residues are trimmed from each CDR3. Each record gives: D gene, V gene, CDR3 protein. A D gene is named only where the DNA matches it firmly.

d_gene: TRBD2
v_gene: TRBV28
CDR3aa: ASRKRGLGVETQY

d_gene: TRBD1
v_gene: TRBV6-6
CDR3aa: ASSPTGVSYEQY

d_gene: .
v_gene: TRBV27
CDR3aa: ASSLPQGGFIWLF

d_gene: .
v_gene: TRBV10-3
CDR3aa: AISEELALGPDTQY

d_gene: .
v_gene: TRBV19
CDR3aa: ASTARVGAKNIQY

d_gene: TRBD2
v_gene: TRBV2
CDR3aa: ASSERGTSGRALYNEQF

d_gene: TRBD1
v_gene: TRBV6-6
CDR3aa: ASTRDRRSNQPQH

d_gene: TRBD1
v_gene: TRBV6-6
CDR3aa: ASSLTTGAEAF

d_gene: .
v_gene: TRBV6-5
CDR3aa: ASSNGQTEQY

d_gene: .
v_gene: TRBV25-1
CDR3aa: ASSDQGGNTIY

d_gene: TRBD2
v_gene: TRBV7-6
CDR3aa: ASSLIVTSGRETQY

d_gene: TRBD2
v_gene: TRBV6-5
CDR3aa: ASSYGLAGSNEQF

d_gene: TRBD1
v_gene: TRBV11-3
CDR3aa: ASGLGGTGNYEQY

d_gene: TRBD2
v_gene: TRBV7-2
CDR3aa: ASGSGGRQF

d_gene: .
v_gene: TRBV5-4
CDR3aa: ASSLDLYNEKLF

d_gene: .
v_gene: TRBV7-9
CDR3aa: ASSFLGGKMNEQF

d_gene: TRBD1
v_gene: TRBV4-1
CDR3aa: ASSPIGTGAPYQPQH

d_gene: .
v_gene: TRBV28
CDR3aa: ASSPTPRPDTQY

d_gene: TRBD2
v_gene: TRBV5-1
CDR3aa: ASGLELAGGREQF

d_gene: .
v_gene: TRBV28
CDR3aa: ASTGSYEQY

d_gene: .
v_gene: TRBV19
CDR3aa: ATSDTGSLSGANVLT

d_gene: .
v_gene: TRBV19
CDR3aa: ASSMIPASDEQY

d_gene: .
v_gene: TRBV7-8
CDR3aa: ASSLAQGTNEKLF

d_gene: TRBD1
v_gene: TRBV30
CDR3aa: AWNRGRDGYT

d_gene: TRBD2
v_gene: TRBV28
CDR3aa: ASRRKREGLRDTQY

d_gene: .
v_gene: TRBV5-1
CDR3aa: ASRASHSNTEAF

d_gene: TRBD1
v_gene: TRBV9
CDR3aa: ASSVTGTGAGETQY

d_gene: TRBD1
v_gene: TRBV6-5
CDR3aa: ASSYNRGGTNEKLF

d_gene: .
v_gene: TRBV14
CDR3aa: ATLAKVENTGELF

d_gene: .
v_gene: TRBV30
CDR3aa: AWSGSRATEAF

d_gene: .
v_gene: TRBV6-5
CDR3aa: ASRKAAGRNTEAF

d_gene: .
v_gene: TRBV5-1
CDR3aa: ASSPTGVWETQY

d_gene: TRBD1
v_gene: TRBV4-2
CDR3aa: ASSGGGQDVNEQF

d_gene: TRBD1
v_gene: TRBV7-9
CDR3aa: ASSPTGGVYEQY

d_gene: .
v_gene: TRBV7-2
CDR3aa: ASSLAAGVEKLF

d_gene: TRBD2
v_gene: TRBV10-2
CDR3aa: ASSESGGGFYEQY

d_gene: .
v_gene: TRBV7-9
CDR3aa: ASSSPDSHEQY

d_gene: .
v_gene: TRBV7-9
CDR3aa: ASSTLGTRNEKLF

d_gene: .
v_gene: TRBV20-1
CDR3aa: SASSGETQY

d_gene: .
v_gene: TRBV6-6
CDR3aa: ASSYAGNGENIQY